These T cell receptor beta chains were read from a single sample in a study of glioma-infiltrating T cells after dendritic cell vaccination. Only in-frame clones appear in the TCRdb table, and some are missing; sequencing was by immunoSEQ multiplex PCR. The data show around 10,000 clones, 81% seen once. Sequenced here: blood, sampled after dendritic cell vaccination. The receptors originated from a human donor with glioblastoma. The CDR3 runs from the conserved cysteine through the conserved F or W. The D gene is left open where the match is weak. Clone size is shown for a subset of rows, as once, few, many or a class of expanded clone.

d_gene: TRBD2
j_gene: TRBJ2-3
v_gene: TRBV19
abundance: -
CDR3nt: TGTGCCAGCTCGGGACTAGCGGTCTTGACAGATACGCAGTATTTT
CDR3aa: CASSGLAVLTDTQYF

d_gene: -
j_gene: TRBJ1-1
v_gene: TRBV30
abundance: -
CDR3nt: TGTGCCTGGAGTCCTGCCTGGACAGAAGCTTTCTTT
CDR3aa: CAWSPAWTEAFF

d_gene: TRBD2
j_gene: TRBJ2-5
v_gene: TRBV4-2
abundance: -
CDR3nt: TGTGCCAGCAGCCCCCGGGAGGCCTCAGAGACCCAGTACTTC
CDR3aa: CASSPREASETQYF

d_gene: -
j_gene: TRBJ2-1
v_gene: TRBV7-2
abundance: few
CDR3nt: TGTGCCAGCAGCTTAAGGCGGGACCCTTACAATGAGCAGTTCTTC
CDR3aa: CASSLRRDPYNEQFF

d_gene: -
j_gene: TRBJ1-2
v_gene: TRBV7-2
abundance: -
CDR3nt: TGTGCCAGCAGCTTTTGGGGGGGCACAGCTAACTATGGCTACACCTTC
CDR3aa: CASSFWGGTANYGYTF

d_gene: -
j_gene: TRBJ1-5
v_gene: TRBV5-5
abundance: -
CDR3nt: TGTGCCAGCAGCTTGTATACAGAATCTAGCAATCAGCCCCAGCATTTT
CDR3aa: CASSLYTESSNQPQHF

d_gene: -
j_gene: TRBJ1-2
v_gene: TRBV28
abundance: medium-sized
CDR3nt: TGTGCCAGCAGTTCTATAACACAGGGCTTCTACACCTTC
CDR3aa: CASSSITQGFYTF

d_gene: -
j_gene: TRBJ2-7
v_gene: TRBV5-6
abundance: few
CDR3nt: TGTGCCAGCAGCTACGGACAGAGTACCTACGAGCAGTACTTC
CDR3aa: CASSYGQSTYEQYF

d_gene: TRBD1
j_gene: TRBJ2-2
v_gene: TRBV5-4
abundance: -
CDR3nt: TGTGCCAGCAGCTTGGTTAAGGGGGCAGTCCCCGGGGAGCTGTTTTTT
CDR3aa: CASSLVKGAVPGELFF

d_gene: TRBD2
j_gene: TRBJ2-5
v_gene: TRBV5-4
abundance: -
CDR3nt: TGTGCCAGCAGCGCGGGGATTAGCGGGAGGCCGGGGGAGACCCAGTACTTC
CDR3aa: CASSAGISGRPGETQYF